Listed here are 25 T cell receptor beta chains from one sample, sequenced in a study of graft-versus-host responses after intestinal transplantation (dated by TCRdb to the early 2020s). Library creation used the immunoSEQ multiplex PCR assay. TCRdb limited this immuneACCESS table to in-frame rearrangements with V and J called. A share of clones is missing; checked studies link under half to unresolved V genes, and the rest is unexplained. The sample table shows about 15,000 clones, and about 80% are seen once. The ten largest clones capture approximately 18% of the sample. To isolate intraepithelial and lamina propria lymphocytes from graft specimens, dithiothreitol, EDTA incubations and collagenase D digestion were used. Sequencing used ileum tissue, obtained just over 100 days after intestinal transplant. Receptors originate from a human patient who received an intestinal transplant, so some T cells may come from the graft donor.

The chain couples TRBV11-1 to TRBJ2-2; D may be TRBD2 (5 bases). CDR1 is SGHAT, CDR2 FQDESV, per germline (reference sequence). The CDR3 is 15 amino acids. Trimming took 2 bases from V and 8 from J, leaving 15 bases between them. The CDR3 sequence is CASSLNSGLYGELFF. In nucleotides, the CDR3 is TGTGCCAGCAGCTTAAATTCCGGACTTTATGGGGAGCTGTTTTTT.

V is TRBV23-1 and J is TRBJ2-7; D unresolved. TRBV23-1 is an open reading frame, and its role is uncertain. There are 17 residues in the CDR3. The ends were cut back, 0 bases at V and 0 bases at J, with 15 bases in the middle. CDR3 DNA: TGCGCCAGCAGTCAATCCGGCGCCGGCCCCCTCTCCTACGAGCAGTACTTC. Translation gives CASSQSGAGPLSYEQYF.

The J gene is TRBJ1-6, the V gene TRBV7-2; possibly TRBD1 for D (5 bases). Trimming pared 1 base from V and 7 bases from J, leaving 11 bases between. CDR3 length: 15 amino acids. Germline loops: CDR1 SGHTA, CDR2 FQGNSA. The CDR3 reads CASSLGAGRNSPLHF. The DNA for the CDR3 is TGTGCCAGCAGCTTAGGCGCAGGGAGGAATTCACCCCTCCACTTT.

The chain couples TRBV29-1 to TRBJ2-2, with D perhaps matching TRBD2 (5 bases). V was pared by 7 bases and J by 0 bases, with 9 bases between. CDR1 is SQVTM and CDR2 is ANQGSEA in the germline V gene. The CDR3 is 13 amino acids. Here the CDR3 reads CSGYSANTGELFF. The CDR3 region has the DNA TGCAGCGGTTATAGCGCGAACACCGGGGAGCTGTTTTTT.

To note about this clone: Other DNA sequences in this specimen translate into the identical CDR3. The J gene is TRBJ1-5, the V gene TRBV11-2; 8 bases fit TRBD1. V lost 1 base, J lost 7 bases, and 0 bases stayed unmatched. The CDR3 has 13 residues. CDR1 and CDR2 from the germline V gene are SGHAT and FQNNGV. The CDR3 DNA reads as TGTGCCAGCAGCTTAGGGGACAGGCAGCCCCAGCATTTT. Protein sequence: CASSLGDRQPQHF. Filled out from reference TRBV11-2 and TRBJ1-5, the complete variable domain reads EAGVAQSPRYKIIEKRQSVAFWCNPISGHATLYWYQQILGQGPKLLIQFQNNGVVDDSQLPKDRFSAERLKGVDSTLKIQPAKLEDSAVYLCASSLGDRQPQHFGDGTRLSIL.

The chain is built from TRBV27 and TRBJ1-5, with 10 bases identical to TRBD1. In germline, CDR1 is MNHEY, CDR2 SMNVEV (reference sequence). CDR3 length: 16 amino acids. V dropped 4 bases and J dropped 2; count of bases not matched to a gene: 5. CDR3 sequence reads: CASSSRQGARNQPQHF. Here the CDR3 DNA reads TGTGCCAGCAGTTCTCGACAGGGGGCCCGCAATCAGCCCCAGCATTTT.

This clone has a handful of counts. CDR3 bases: TGTGCCAGCAGACTCCGGCTCTCTGGAAACACCATATATTTT. Translated: CASRLRLSGNTIYF. The gene calls are TRBV6-5 and TRBJ1-3, with unresolved D. Per the germline V gene, CDR1 is MNHEY and CDR2 is SVGAGI. This CDR3 contains 14 residues. V lost 6 bases and J lost 0, with 9 bases in between.

The chain recombines TRBV11-3 with TRBJ2-6; 8 nucleotides agree with TRBD1. The CDR3 extends over 18 amino acids. V gave up 3 bases and J gave up 1 base; unmatched junction bases: 8. Germline CDR1 SGHNT, CDR2 YENEEA. The CDR3 reads CASSFIGQGTSGANVLTF. CDR3 bases: TGTGCCAGCAGCTTTATAGGACAGGGTACTTCTGGGGCCAACGTCCTGACTTTC.

The chain recombines TRBV28 with TRBJ2-7; D perhaps matches TRBD2 (5 bases). The CDR3 runs to 15 residues. Trimming removed 6 bases from V and 0 bases from J, with 15 bases in between. CDR1 MDHEN and CDR2 SYDVKM come from the germline V gene. The DNA of the CDR3 is TGTGCCAGCAGAAGATACGGTGGGAGCTCCTACGAGCAGTACTTC. Amino acids: CASRRYGGSSYEQYF.

The chain employs TRBV12-5 and TRBJ2-3; no definite D call. V was trimmed by 1 base and J by 5 bases, leaving 7 bases between them. This CDR3 region has 13 residues. Germline V gives CDR1 LGHNT, CDR2 FRNRAP. The CDR3 spells CASGLAPEDTQYF. As DNA, the CDR3 is TGTGCTAGTGGTTTGGCCCCAGAAGATACGCAGTATTTT.

V usage is TRBV30 and J usage is TRBJ2-7, with 10 bases lining up with TRBD2. V was pared by 0 bases and J by 3 bases, with 17 bases of the junction left unmatched. Looked up from germline, CDR1 is GTSNPN and CDR2 is SVGIG (reference sequence). The CDR3 length is 19 residues. The CDR3: CAWSVRFLDWLAGDYEQYF. CDR3 nucleotide sequence: TGTGCCTGGAGTGTACGGTTTTTGGATTGGCTAGCGGGAGACTACGAGCAGTACTTC.

The chain couples TRBV27 to TRBJ1-1, with 10 bases aligning to TRBD1. After removal of 6 bases from V and 0 bases from J, the junction contained 10 bases not matched to a gene. Germline CDR1 is MNHEY and CDR2 is SMNVEV (reference sequence). The CDR3 extends over 17 amino acids. The CDR3 protein is CASRPPGQGFMNTEAFF. As DNA, the CDR3 is TGTGCCAGCAGACCCCCGGGACAGGGGTTCATGAACACTGAAGCTTTCTTT.

Here the CDR3 DNA reads TGTGCCAGCCGGACAGGGGGAGTTTCACCCCTCCACTTT. This sequence encodes CASRTGGVSPLHF. The chain uses TRBV6-6 and TRBJ1-6; TRBD1 agrees at 10 bases. V trimming: 8 bases; J trimming: 9 bases; junction bases outside the gene matches: 4. The CDR3 spans 13 residues. Germline V lookup: CDR1 MNHNY, CDR2 SVGAGI (reference sequence).

This clone was seen once. The chain recombines TRBV27 with TRBJ2-6; 10 bases line up with TRBD2. V dropped 8 bases and J dropped 0; count of bases not matched to a gene: 10. This CDR3 spans 18 amino acids. In germline, CDR1 is MNHEY, CDR2 SMNVEV (reference sequence). CDR3 region: CASGYSSGRGSGANVLTF. The CDR3 DNA is TGTGCCAGCGGCTACTCTAGCGGGAGAGGCTCTGGGGCCAACGTCCTGACTTTC.

As for this clone: At one boundary the junction diverges from the germline segment, which might be a read error. The chain uses TRBV7-7 and TRBJ2-5; TRBD2 aligns across 9 bases. This CDR3 region has 16 residues. In germline, CDR1 is SSHAT, CDR2 FNYEAQ (reference sequence). In DNA, the CDR3 is TGTGCTAGCAGCTCGACCACGACTCTAGCGGGGGAGACCCAGTACTTC. This translates into CASSSTTTLAGETQYF. The whole variable domain, remainder taken from reference TRBV7-7 and TRBJ2-5, is GAGVSQSPRYKVTKRGQDVTLRCDPISSHATLYWYQQALGQGPEFLTYFNYEAQPDKSGLPSDRFSAERPEGSISTLTIQRTEQRDSAMYRCASSSTTTLAGETQYFGPGTRLLVL.

The chain has TRBV6-5 and TRBJ1-2, with D perhaps TRBD1 (6 bases). The CDR3 covers 11 residues. Trimming stripped 3 bases from V and 8 bases from J, with 7 bases between. Germline-derived CDR1 and CDR2 are MNHEY and SVGAGI. The CDR3 spells CASSYTGGYTF. CDR3 coding DNA: TGTGCCAGCAGTTATACAGGGGGCTACACCTTC.

The chain couples TRBV18 to TRBJ1-2; the D is unclear. The CDR3 spans 18 residues. Trimming removed 0 bases from V and 3 bases from J, with 20 bases in between. CDR1 and CDR2 from the germline V gene are KGHSH and LQKENI. Here the CDR3 DNA reads TGTGCCAGCTCACCACCGTTAGGGTCAGTACTCACAGACTATGGCTACACCTTC. Its translation is CASSPPLGSVLTDYGYTF.

The CDR3 is CASSPDILPYEQYF. CDR3 DNA: TGTGCCAGTAGTCCTGACATCTTGCCCTACGAGCAGTACTTC. The V call is TRBV19, the J call TRBJ2-7; D is unresolved. V was trimmed by 5 bases and J by 2 bases, leaving 13 bases between them. Per germline, CDR1 LNHDA and CDR2 SQIVND (reference sequence). The CDR3 runs to 14 residues.

As concerns this clone: This specimen includes other DNA sequences encoding the same CDR3. The V gene is TRBV27, the J gene TRBJ1-5, with D tentatively TRBD1 (5 bases). The CDR3 loop spans 17 amino acids. V shed 0 bases and J shed 0 bases, with 12 bases lying between them. Germline CDR1 reads MNHEY; CDR2 reads SMNVEV (reference sequence). The CDR3: CASSLSQGGYSNQPQHF. CDR3 in DNA: TGTGCCAGCAGTTTATCGCAGGGTGGATATAGCAATCAGCCCCAGCATTTT.

This chain joins TRBV2 and TRBJ2-1; TRBD2 aligns across 7 bases. The V gene's germline CDR1 is SNHLY and CDR2 FYNNEI. J gave up 9 bases and V 9 bases, and 14 bases lay outside the gene matches. This CDR3 is 14 amino acids long. CDR3 residues: CARSPGLRRGEQFF. The CDR3 nucleotides are TGTGCCAGGTCCCCGGGACTACGGCGCGGTGAGCAGTTCTTC. The whole variable domain, filled in from reference TRBV2 and TRBJ2-1, reads EPEVTQTPSHQVTQMGQEVILRCVPISNHLYFYWYRQILGQKVEFLVSFYNNEISEKSEIFDDQFSVERPDGSNFTLKIRSTKLEDSAMYFCARSPGLRRGEQFFGPGTRLTVL.

V is TRBV7-2 and J is TRBJ2-5, with TRBD2 identical over 13 bases. Trimming at V came to 3 bases and at J to 5 bases, leaving 6 bases not matched to a gene. CDR1 and CDR2 from the germline V gene are SGHTA and FQGNSA. This CDR3 comprises 16 residues. The chain's CDR3 is CASSLETSGGPETQYF. CDR3 in DNA: TGTGCCAGCAGCTTGGAGACTAGCGGGGGGCCGGAGACCCAGTACTTC.

This chain connects TRBV27 to TRBJ1-2; 9 bases match TRBD1. With 4 bases clipped from V and 4 bases from J, the junction kept 10 bases outside the gene matches. Per germline, CDR1 MNHEY and CDR2 SMNVEV (reference sequence). CDR3 length: 16 amino acids. The CDR3 DNA follows: TGTGCCAGCAGTTCGATTTCGGACAGGGGCAGCTATGGCTACACCTTC. This translates into CASSSISDRGSYGYTF.

V and J are TRBV19 and TRBJ1-1; the D gene is possibly TRBD1 (6 bases). Germline V CDR1 and CDR2: LNHDA, SQIVND (reference sequence). Trimming stripped 4 bases from V and 0 bases from J, with 9 bases between. CDR3 length: 14 amino acids. The CDR3 loop is CASSRDRMNTEAFF. Written as DNA, the CDR3 is TGTGCCAGTAGTAGAGACAGGATGAACACTGAAGCTTTCTTT.

The J gene is TRBJ2-1, the V gene TRBV6-5, with 12 bases aligning to TRBD1. The germline CDR1 and CDR2 sequences are MNHEY and SVGAGI. The CDR3 covers 14 residues. V shed 5 bases and J 8 bases; nucleotides not matched to a gene: 4. CDR3 sequence: CASSGDRGRDEQFF. The CDR3 coding sequence is TGTGCCAGCAGTGGGGACAGGGGGCGCGATGAGCAGTTCTTC.

The V call is TRBV6-5, the J call TRBJ1-1; no clear D. The germline V gene encodes CDR1 MNHEY and CDR2 SVGAGI. The CDR3 loop spans 14 amino acids. Trimming took 5 bases from V and 3 from J, leaving 13 bases between them. This CDR3 reads CASSDWIWHTEAFF. The DNA of the CDR3 is TGTGCCAGCAGTGATTGGATTTGGCACACTGAAGCTTTCTTT.